This T cell receptor (beta chain) comes out of a study of blood T cell repertoires in COVID-19. Study details: Samples taken during acute and convalescent COVID-19 were collected in the United States, Italy and Spain. In each case, the material was cDNA or gDNA derived from T cells, B-cell-depleted T cells, or PBMCs.

This clone was seen only a few times. Per the authors' pipeline: Nucleated cell counts were estimated from reference gene primer amplification. TCRdb's copy holds only in-frame clones and misses some; the assay was immunoSEQ multiplex PCR. D and trimming come from the DNA, and the V and J calls and clone size come from that table. The repertoire holds under 500,000 clones, approximately 90% seen once, with more than 4% in the top ten. Sequenced input: peripheral blood. This receptor was taken from a woman between 25 and 40 years old with acute or convalescent COVID-19.

Here the CDR3 DNA reads TGTGCCAGCAGCTTAGGGCACCCCTACGAGCAGTACTTC. Translation gives CASSLGHPYEQYF. The chain combines TRBV7-2 with TRBJ2-7; D is undetermined. Germline V gives CDR1 SGHTA, CDR2 FQGNSA. The V and J ends lost 1 base and 2 bases respectively, with 6 bases between them. The CDR3 consists of 13 residues.